These 26 T cell receptor beta chains share one sample of origin, sequenced in a study of cytomegalovirus exposure and HLA in healthy donors. PCR involved 60 Vbeta and 13 Jbeta primers. Some clones are missing from TCRdb's copy, which holds only in-frame ones; the method was immunoSEQ multiplex PCR. The sample comprises about 140,000 clones, about 75% of which are singletons, and around 3.2% rests with the top ten. Material: PBMCs. All receptors derive from a man in his forties or fifties in good health and CMV-seronegative.

The sample holds one count of this clone. The rearrangement uses TRBV27 and TRBJ1-1, with 10 bases matching TRBD1. V shed 5 bases and J 2 bases; nucleotides not matched to a gene: 11. The CDR3 runs 17 residues. Germline CDR1 is MNHEY and CDR2 is SMNVEV (reference sequence). This CDR3 is CASSPVPGQGINTEAFF. DNA of the CDR3: TGTGCCAGCAGTCCCGTCCCGGGACAGGGGATAAACACTGAAGCTTTCTTT.

The chain couples TRBV4-1 to TRBJ2-5; 7 bases align to TRBD1. Germline V gene data show CDR1 as MGHRA and CDR2 as YSYEKL. J lost 3 bases, V lost 1 base, and 2 bases had no gene match. The CDR3 loop spans 14 amino acids. CDR3 residues: CASSQGQGEETQYF. The CDR3, as DNA: TGCGCCAGCAGCCAAGGACAGGGAGAAGAGACCCAGTACTTC.

This clone was observed a handful of times. The gene calls are TRBV6-1 and TRBJ2-7; 7 bases match TRBD1. The CDR3 is 15 residues long. Trimming took 0 bases from V and 2 from J; bases not matched to a gene: 4. CDR1 and CDR2 (germline): MNHNS, SASEGT. DNA of the CDR3: TGTGCCAGCAGTGAAGCGGACAGGCAAACCTACGAGCAGTACTTC. Translated: CASSEADRQTYEQYF.

The DNA of the CDR3 is TGCGCCAGCAGCCAAGGGACAGGGGTAAATTCACCCCTCCACTTT. Translation: CASSQGTGVNSPLHF. The rearrangement uses TRBV4-3 and TRBJ1-6; 9 bases line up with TRBD1. Germline V lookup: CDR1 LGHNA, CDR2 YSLEER. V was clipped by 1 base and J by 7 bases; unmatched bases: 2. CDR3 size: 15 residues.

This rearrangement joins TRBV19 to TRBJ1-5; 7 nucleotides line up with TRBD1. The germline gives CDR1 LNHDA, CDR2 SQIVND (reference sequence). The CDR3 covers 15 residues. J lost 4 bases, V lost 6 bases, and 9 bases had no gene match. The CDR3 reads CASSRTGTENQPQHF. The CDR3, as DNA: TGTGCCAGTAGCCGAACCGGGACAGAAAATCAGCCCCAGCATTTT.

This chain connects TRBV5-1 to TRBJ1-1; possibly TRBD1 for D (5 bases). The CDR3 spans 14 residues. The germline V and J ends were trimmed by 4 bases and 0 bases, with 10 bases remaining between them. The germline V gene has CDR1 SGHRS and CDR2 YFSETQ. The CDR3 loop is CASSEKTVNTEAFF. CDR3 nucleotides: TGCGCCAGCAGCGAGAAGACAGTGAACACTGAAGCTTTCTTT.

The chain has TRBV15 and TRBJ2-7, with D perhaps matching TRBD1 (5 bases). V was pared by 8 bases and J by 1 base, with 15 bases between. The germline gives CDR1 LNHNV, CDR2 YYDKDF (reference sequence). The CDR3 runs 14 residues. The CDR3 protein is CATSQARESYEQYF. The DNA for the CDR3 is TGTGCCACCTCCCAAGCCAGGGAATCCTACGAGCAGTACTTC.

This chain uses TRBV6-1 with TRBJ1-6, with D perhaps matching TRBD1 (5 bases). In germline, CDR1 is MNHNS, CDR2 SASEGT. The CDR3 length is 11 residues. Trimming took off 6 bases at V and 19 bases at J, with 16 bases between the two ends. The CDR3 here is CASSAGQITHF. The DNA for the CDR3 is TGTGCCAGCAGCGCCGGACAAATAACACACTTT.

About this clone itself: The junction departs from the called germline gene at one end, perhaps through a read error. The chain combines TRBV7-9 with TRBJ2-5; TRBD2 is a possible D gene (5 bases). Germline CDR1 reads SEHNR; CDR2 reads FQNEAQ (reference sequence). CDR3 size: 16 residues. The CDR3 protein is CSSSLRFSIAGETQYF. CDR3 bases: TGTTCCAGCAGCTTAAGGTTTAGCATTGCGGGCGAGACCCAGTACTTC.

The chain recombines TRBV15 with TRBJ1-2, with 7 bases that match TRBD1. Germline CDR1 and CDR2: LNHNV and YYDKDF (reference sequence). The length of the CDR3 is 13 residues. The trim removed 9 bases at V and 4 bases at J, leaving 8 bases unmatched. CDR3: CATTDRPGYGYTF. The CDR3, as DNA: TGTGCCACTACGGACAGGCCAGGCTATGGCTACACCTTC.

The V call is TRBV10-1, the J call TRBJ1-2; 8 nucleotides agree with TRBD1. The germline gives CDR1 WNHNN, CDR2 SYGVQD (reference sequence). The length of the CDR3 is 13 residues. J gave up 8 bases and V 0 bases, and 2 bases lay outside the gene matches. The chain's CDR3 is CASSESGQVGYTF. DNA of the CDR3: TGCGCCAGCAGTGAGTCGGGACAGGTCGGCTACACCTTC.

The chain carries TRBV2 and TRBJ2-1, with D possibly matching TRBD1 (6 bases). CDR3 length: 17 amino acids. Per the germline V gene, CDR1 is SNHLY and CDR2 is FYNNEI. V was trimmed by 2 bases and J by 5 bases, leaving 19 bases between them. CDR3 nucleotide sequence: TGTGCCAGCAGTGAATCAGGGGTCCTGTGGTTAAACAATGAGCAGTTCTTC. Translating gives CASSESGVLWLNNEQFF.

This chain links TRBV27 with TRBJ1-5; D may be TRBD1 (5 bases). Looked up from germline, CDR1 is MNHEY and CDR2 is SMNVEV (reference sequence). V shed 5 bases and J shed 3 bases, with 17 bases lying between them. The CDR3 has 16 residues. This chain's CDR3 is CASSPGIGRTNQPQHF. The DNA for the CDR3 is TGTGCCAGCAGTCCAGGGATCGGACGCACCAATCAGCCCCAGCATTTT.

The chain employs TRBV7-9 and TRBJ1-6; TRBD1 is a possible D gene (6 bases). V was shortened by 5 bases and J by 3 bases, with 14 bases between the two germline ends. This CDR3 has 16 residues. The germline CDR1 and CDR2 sequences are SEHNR and FQNEAQ (reference sequence). The CDR3, as DNA: TGTGCCAGCAGCGAGGGGGTAGCGGGCTATAATTCACCCCTCCACTTT. Amino acids: CASSEGVAGYNSPLHF.

This clone was picked up a small number of times. The chain carries TRBV10-1 and TRBJ2-1, with 8 nucleotides matching TRBD1. CDR1 and CDR2 (germline): WNHNN, SYGVQD (reference sequence). This CDR3 spans 16 amino acids. Trimming cost V 6 bases and J 6 bases; bases outside gene matches: 13. CDR3 bases: TGCGCCAGCAGCCCAACCGGACAGGGCATTCCCAATGAGCAGTTCTTC. Its translation: CASSPTGQGIPNEQFF.

The rearrangement joins TRBV7-2 to TRBJ2-2, with D maybe TRBD1 (5 bases). This CDR3 is built from 14 residues. CDR1 and CDR2 (germline): SGHTA, FQGNSA. V shed 5 bases and J shed 8 bases, with 15 bases lying between them. The CDR3 nucleotides are TGTGCCAGCAGCGAGAGGACATTTGGGGGGGAGCTGTTTTTT. Protein sequence: CASSERTFGGELFF.

The chain combines TRBV7-9 with TRBJ2-1, with 7 bases aligning to TRBD1. The germline V gene encodes CDR1 SEHNR and CDR2 FQNEAQ (reference sequence). The CDR3 runs 18 residues. J was trimmed by 6 bases and V by 1 base; bases with no gene match: 15. The CDR3, as DNA: TGTGCCAGCAGCTTAGAGGGGGCTGTAGTTTCATCGGGCAATGAGCAGTTCTTC. Its protein is CASSLEGAVVSSGNEQFF.

This clone occurred once. J is TRBJ2-7 and V is TRBV7-2; possibly TRBD1 for D (6 bases). This CDR3 comprises 15 residues. V lost 3 bases, J lost 4 bases, and 16 bases lay in between. Per germline, CDR1 SGHTA and CDR2 FQGNSA. CDR3 bases: TGTGCCAGCAGCTTCGGGCAGGGACAAGGGTACGAGCAGTACTTC. It is translated as CASSFGQGQGYEQYF.

The V gene is TRBV5-5, the J gene TRBJ2-7, with 10 nucleotides matching TRBD2. The CDR3 loop spans 15 amino acids. The V and J ends lost 0 bases and 2 bases, in that order; junction bases with no gene match: 2. Germline-derived CDR1 and CDR2 are SGHKS and YYEKEE (reference sequence). This chain's CDR3 is CASSLAGLAPYEQYF. The CDR3 DNA reads TGTGCCAGCAGCTTGGCGGGACTAGCGCCCTACGAGCAGTACTTC. The entire variable domain, with the rest obtained from reference TRBV5-5 and TRBJ2-7, is as follows: DAGVTQSPTHLIKTRGQQVTLRCSPISGHKSVSWYQQVLGQGPQFIFQYYEKEERGRGNFPDRFSARQFPNYSSELNVNALLLGDSALYLCASSLAGLAPYEQYFGPGTRLTVT.

A word on this clone: Germline and junction disagree at one end, which may indicate a read error. This chain uses TRBV6-6 with TRBJ1-4, with D unclear. CDR3 length: 11 residues. Germline V gives CDR1 MNHNY, CDR2 SVGAGI (reference sequence). CDR3 loop: CASSPQTYPYF. CDR3 sequence (DNA): TGTGCCAGCAGCCCGCAGACATATCCTTATTTT.

The chain recombines TRBV7-2 with TRBJ2-1; a possible D gene is TRBD1 (6 bases). Per the germline V gene, CDR1 is SGHTA and CDR2 is FQGNSA. Trimming removed 5 bases from V and 7 bases from J, with 15 bases in between. The CDR3 runs 14 residues. This CDR3 reads CASSPLGQQNEQFF. The CDR3 DNA is TGTGCCAGCAGCCCGCTAGGACAGCAGAATGAGCAGTTCTTC.

The V and J genes are TRBV5-1 and TRBJ1-2; D might be TRBD1 (5 bases). The length of the CDR3 is 15 residues. Germline V gene lookup returns CDR1 SGHRS and CDR2 YFSETQ. Trimming shortened V by 0 bases and J by 3 bases, and 12 bases separated the two germline ends. The CDR3 DNA reads TGCGCCAGCAGCTTGGGTTGGGGCAGGGACTATGGCTACACCTTC. Translating it yields CASSLGWGRDYGYTF.

V usage is TRBV10-3 and J usage is TRBJ2-5, with TRBD1 identical over 12 bases. CDR3 length equals 15 residues. Germline V gene sequence: CDR1 ENHRY, CDR2 SYGVKD. With 11 bases clipped from V and 5 bases from J, the junction kept 12 bases outside the gene matches. CDR3 region: CAAHPGQGAHETQYF. The CDR3 DNA is TGTGCCGCCCACCCGGGACAGGGGGCGCATGAGACCCAGTACTTC.

This chain joins TRBV12-5 and TRBJ2-2, with TRBD2 matching over 7 bases. The germline V gene has CDR1 LGHNT and CDR2 FRNRAP. The length of the CDR3 is 17 residues. V was clipped by 0 bases and J by 0 bases; unmatched bases: 4. CDR3 in amino acids: CASGLVDRGANTGELFF. In nucleotides, the CDR3 is TGTGCTAGTGGTTTGGTAGATCGGGGGGCGAACACCGGGGAGCTGTTTTTT.

At least ten counts were recorded for this clone. The chain carries TRBV4-1 and TRBJ1-1; a weak D match, TRBD1 (6 bases). The germline gives CDR1 MGHRA, CDR2 YSYEKL. The CDR3 covers 14 residues. With 3 bases removed from V and 0 bases from J, the gap between germline ends came to 8 bases. Here the CDR3 DNA reads TGCGCCAGCAGCCAGGACAGAATGAACACTGAAGCTTTCTTT. It encodes CASSQDRMNTEAFF.

The V and J genes are TRBV4-1 and TRBJ1-6; D gene uncertain. The CDR3 is 18 amino acids. Germline V gene sequence: CDR1 MGHRA, CDR2 YSYEKL. The V gene lost 0 bases and the J gene lost 9 bases, with 21 bases spanning the gap. In DNA, the CDR3 is TGCGCCAGCAGCCAAGAGAGGGCGGGCCCCTTTTGGGGTTCACCCCTCCACTTT. Amino acids: CASSQERAGPFWGSPLHF.